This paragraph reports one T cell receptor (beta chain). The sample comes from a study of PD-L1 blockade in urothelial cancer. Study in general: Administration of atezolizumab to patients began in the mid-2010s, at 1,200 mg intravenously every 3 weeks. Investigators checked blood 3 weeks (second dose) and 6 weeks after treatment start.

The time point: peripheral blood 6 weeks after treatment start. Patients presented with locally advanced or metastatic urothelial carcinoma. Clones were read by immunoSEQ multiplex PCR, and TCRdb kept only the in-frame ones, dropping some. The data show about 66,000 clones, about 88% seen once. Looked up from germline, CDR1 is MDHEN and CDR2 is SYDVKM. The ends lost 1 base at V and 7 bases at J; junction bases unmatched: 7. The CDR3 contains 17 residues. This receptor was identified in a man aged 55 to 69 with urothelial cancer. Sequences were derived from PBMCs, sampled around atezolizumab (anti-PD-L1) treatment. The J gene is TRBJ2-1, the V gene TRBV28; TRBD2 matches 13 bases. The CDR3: CASSLLGGLAGVNEQFF. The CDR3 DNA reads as TGTGCCAGCAGTTTATTAGGTGGACTAGCGGGAGTAAATGAGCAGTTCTTC. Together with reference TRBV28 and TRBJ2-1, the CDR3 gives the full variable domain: DVKVTQSSRYLVKRTGEKVFLECVQDMDHENMFWYRQDPGLGLRLIYFSYDVKMKEKGDIPEGYSVSREKKERFSLILESASTNQTSMYLCASSLLGGLAGVNEQFFGPGTRLTVL.